Below are 27 T cell receptor beta chains sequenced from a single sample in a study of early T cells in non-severe SARS-CoV-2 infection. TCRdb re-analysed the 5' RACE reads in MiXCR, keeping a single row per CDR3 protein. The data show tens of thousands of distinct CDR3 sequences, with over 6.5% seen just once and approximately 4.1% held by the top ten. Sequenced sample: whole blood. The receptors stem from an adult who was a healthcare worker with PCR-confirmed SARS-CoV-2 infection or an uninfected control (not recorded which).

This clonotype was counted ten times or more. The rearrangement links TRBV20-1 to TRBJ2-5; a possible D gene is TRBD2 (6 bases). CDR1 is DFQATT, CDR2 SNEGSKA, per germline (reference sequence). The V and J ends lost 5 bases and 3 bases respectively, with 16 bases between them. This CDR3 contains 14 residues. CDR3 nucleotides: TGCAGTGCTTTCGTAATAGGGGAGGAAGAGACCCAGTACTTC. It codes for CSAFVIGEEETQYF.

This clonotype was seen at least ten times. The V gene is TRBV9, the J gene TRBJ2-2; 7 nucleotides match TRBD1. The CDR3 has 15 residues. V trimming: 0 bases; J trimming: 6 bases; junction bases outside the gene matches: 5. The germline V gene has CDR1 SGDLS and CDR2 YYNGEE. The CDR3 loop reads CASSVATGASGELFF. The CDR3 DNA reads TGTGCCAGCAGCGTAGCCACAGGGGCATCCGGGGAGCTGTTTTTT. The full variable domain, in which reference TRBV9 and TRBJ2-2 provide the parts outside the CDR3, is DSGVTQTPKHLITATGQRVTLRCSPRSGDLSVYWYQQSLDQGLQFLIQYYNGEERAKGNILERFSAQQFPDLHSELNLSSLELGDSALYFCASSVATGASGELFFGEGSRLTVL.

This clonotype occurred a few times. V gene TRBV27 combines with J gene TRBJ1-6; no definite D call. The ends were cut back, 3 bases at V and 8 bases at J, with 8 bases in the middle. The CDR3 loop spans 13 amino acids. Germline values: CDR1 MNHEY, CDR2 SMNVEV (reference sequence). CDR3 bases: TGTGCCAGCAGTTTTACTGGGGATTCACCCCTCCACTTT. Translation gives CASSFTGDSPLHF.

This clonotype has a count of ten or more. The chain is built from TRBV6-1 and TRBJ2-7; D is undetermined. This CDR3 comprises 14 residues. Germline V gene lookup returns CDR1 MNHNS and CDR2 SASEGT. Trimming cost V 3 bases and J 3 bases, with 12 bases left between them. CDR3 protein: CASSDRGGRYEQYF. The DNA of the CDR3 is TGTGCCAGCAGTGATAGAGGCGGCCGCTACGAGCAGTACTTC.

This clonotype was detected many times. The chain has TRBV11-2 and TRBJ2-7; 8 bases match TRBD1. There are 14 residues in the CDR3. Germline loops: CDR1 SGHAT, CDR2 FQNNGV. With V trimmed by 4 bases and J by 4 bases, 6 bases remained unmatched. The CDR3 loop reads CASSSGQGRYEQYF. CDR3 nucleotides: TGTGCCAGCAGCTCCGGACAGGGAAGATACGAGCAGTACTTC.

This clonotype was seen repeatedly, ten times or more. CDR3 coding DNA: TGTGCCAGCAGCTTGGGAGGACTAGCCGGAGGTGAGCAGTTCTTC. Translating it yields CASSLGGLAGGEQFF. The rearrangement joins TRBV5-4 to TRBJ2-1; TRBD2 agrees at 8 bases. V trimming: 0 bases; J trimming: 9 bases; junction bases outside the gene matches: 8. From germline, CDR1 is SGHNT and CDR2 YYREEE (reference sequence). This CDR3 has 15 residues.

This clonotype has ten or more counts. The rearrangement links TRBV6-5 to TRBJ1-2; D is unresolved. The CDR3 spans 15 residues. Germline CDR1 reads MNHEY; CDR2 reads SVGAGI. The V end was cut by 0 bases, the J end by 3 bases, with 11 bases between. CDR3 loop: CASSYSWQLDYGYTF. The CDR3 DNA reads as TGTGCCAGCAGTTACTCGTGGCAGCTAGACTATGGCTACACCTTC.

Many counts were recorded for this clonotype. The chain uses TRBV28 and TRBJ2-6; D is unresolved. Germline-derived CDR1 and CDR2 are MDHEN and SYDVKM. V shed 3 bases and J shed 0 bases, with 6 bases lying between them. The CDR3 totals 15 residues. DNA of the CDR3: TGTGCCAGCAGTTTTACCCTCTCTGGGGCCAACGTCCTGACTTTC. It codes for CASSFTLSGANVLTF. The complete variable domain, with remaining parts taken from reference TRBV28 and TRBJ2-6, reads DVKVTQSSRYLVKRTGEKVFLECVQDMDHENMFWYRQDPGLGLRLIYFSYDVKMKEKGDIPEGYSVSREKKERFSLILESASTNQTSMYLCASSFTLSGANVLTFGAGSRLTVL.

The chain has TRBV25-1 and TRBJ2-7; 8 nucleotides line up with TRBD2. Germline trimming cut 4 bases from V and 2 bases from J; bases unmatched to any gene: 4. CDR3 length: 14 residues. Germline-derived CDR1 and CDR2 are MGHDK and SYGVNS. The chain's CDR3 is CASSGMGLAYEQYF. The CDR3 nucleotides are TGTGCCAGCAGTGGTATGGGACTAGCCTACGAGCAGTACTTC.

V gene TRBV7-9 combines with J gene TRBJ2-7, with D uncertain. V was pared by 2 bases and J by 0 bases, with 5 bases between. This CDR3 spans 13 amino acids. CDR1 is SEHNR and CDR2 is FQNEAQ in the germline V gene (reference sequence). CDR3 nucleotide sequence: TGTGCCAGCAGCTTAAAGGCCTCCTACGAGCAGTACTTC. Protein product: CASSLKASYEQYF.

This clonotype was found many times. The gene calls are TRBV4-2 and TRBJ1-6, with unresolved D. Looked up from germline, CDR1 is LGHNA and CDR2 is YNFKEQ. Trimming removed 0 bases from V and 15 bases from J, with 18 bases in between. This CDR3 has 15 amino acids. Here the CDR3 reads CASSQDQSLGLNLHF. CDR3 nucleotide sequence: TGTGCCAGCAGCCAAGATCAAAGTCTGGGTCTGAACCTCCACTTT.

In its sample, this clonotype was seen many times. The chain joins TRBV9 to TRBJ2-2; 7 bases agree with TRBD2. CDR1 and CDR2 from the germline V gene are SGDLS and YYNGEE. Trimming cost V 0 bases and J 0 bases; bases outside gene matches: 8. The CDR3 contains 18 residues. CDR3 nucleotides: TGTGCCAGCAGCGTAGACAGTAAGCGGGACGCGAACACCGGGGAGCTGTTTTTT. This sequence encodes CASSVDSKRDANTGELFF.

In this sample, this clonotype turned up many times. V is TRBV7-9 and J is TRBJ2-3, with 10 bases lining up with TRBD1. The CDR3 runs to 15 residues. V lost 6 bases to trimming and J lost 5 bases; unmatched junction nucleotides: 8. Germline CDR1 SEHNR, CDR2 FQNEAQ (reference sequence). CDR3 region: CASRKSGTGEDTQYF. The CDR3 nucleotides are TGTGCCAGCAGAAAATCCGGGACAGGGGAAGATACGCAGTATTTT.

This clonotype was recorded at least ten times. The rearrangement links TRBV20-1 to TRBJ2-3; 7 bases match TRBD2. V shed 4 bases and J 5 bases; nucleotides not matched to a gene: 3. The length of the CDR3 is 12 residues. Looked up from germline, CDR1 is DFQATT and CDR2 is SNEGSKA (reference sequence). The chain's CDR3 is CSAILAGDTQYF. CDR3 bases: TGCAGTGCTATTTTAGCGGGAGATACGCAGTATTTT.

This rearrangement joins TRBV11-1 to TRBJ2-7; 11 bases are shared with TRBD1. Per germline, CDR1 SGHAT and CDR2 FQDESV (reference sequence). Germline trimming cut 2 bases from V and 6 bases from J; bases unmatched to any gene: 3. The CDR3 is 14 amino acids. The CDR3 region has the DNA TGTGCCAGCAGCTTAAGGGACAGGGGGGCCGAGCAGTACTTC. It translates to CASSLRDRGAEQYF.

Ten or more counts support this clonotype. The chain combines TRBV4-2 with TRBJ1-2; TRBD1 aligns across 7 bases. The CDR3 totals 14 residues. CDR1 LGHNA and CDR2 YNFKEQ come from the germline V gene. The ends lost 0 bases at V and 8 bases at J; junction bases unmatched: 6. CDR3 bases: TGTGCCAGCAGCCAAGATCAGGGGGTCGGCGGCTACACCTTC. Translation: CASSQDQGVGGYTF.

This clonotype was counted a few times. The CDR3, as DNA: TGTGCCAGCAGTTTATCGTTTGGGAGACAACACCAATCCATTCAGTACTTC. This codes for CASSLSFGRQHQSIQYF. The chain couples TRBV27 to TRBJ2-4; a weak D match, TRBD2 (5 bases). CDR1 is MNHEY and CDR2 is SMNVEV in the germline V gene (reference sequence). CDR3 size: 17 residues. The ends were cut back, 0 bases at V and 9 bases at J, with 21 bases in the middle.

V gene TRBV12-3 or TRBV12-4 combines with J gene TRBJ2-7; D is possibly TRBD2 (5 bases). CDR3 length: 16 amino acids. Deletions cut 5 bases from V and 1 base from J, with 18 bases between. CDR3 amino acids: CASSPTGSRPSYEQYF. DNA for the CDR3: TGTGCCAGCAGTCCAACTGGGAGTCGTCCGTCCTACGAGCAGTACTTC.

The table lists this clonotype with many counts. The rearrangement links TRBV18 to TRBJ1-3; a weak D match, TRBD1 (6 bases). The germline V gene has CDR1 KGHSH and CDR2 LQKENI. CDR3 length: 14 amino acids. V dropped 6 bases and J dropped 2 bases, with 11 bases sitting between them. Here the CDR3 DNA reads TGTGCCAGCTCCATAGACAGGACTGGAAACACCATATATTTT. Amino acids: CASSIDRTGNTIYF.

This clonotype was counted ten times or more. V usage is TRBV4-1 and J usage is TRBJ2-5; TRBD1 aligns across 8 bases. The CDR3 is made up of 15 amino acids. After removal of 0 bases from V and 5 bases from J, the junction contained 5 bases not matched to a gene. From germline, CDR1 is MGHRA and CDR2 YSYEKL. The CDR3: CASSQEGQAWETQYF. The CDR3 DNA is TGCGCCAGCAGCCAAGAGGGACAGGCCTGGGAGACCCAGTACTTC.

The chain recombines TRBV6-2 or TRBV6-3 with TRBJ2-1; 9 bases are shared with TRBD2. Trimming removed 1 base from V and 3 bases from J; junction bases left unmatched: 10. CDR1 MNHEY and CDR2 SVGEGT come from the germline V gene. The length of the CDR3 is 18 residues. The DNA for the CDR3 is TGTGCCAGCAGTTACTTGGGGTTAGCGGGGGTCCTCTACAATGAGCAGTTCTTC. This gives the protein CASSYLGLAGVLYNEQFF.

In this sample, this clonotype turned up a few times. The V and J genes are TRBV27 and TRBJ1-1; D remains ambiguous. The CDR3 consists of 13 residues. V gave up 4 bases and J gave up 1 base, with 7 bases separating them. The germline V gene encodes CDR1 MNHEY and CDR2 SMNVEV (reference sequence). CDR3 nucleotides: TGTGCCAGCAGTTATGGTGGGAACACTGAAGCTTTCTTT. Its translation is CASSYGGNTEAFF.

Many counts were recorded for this clonotype. The V gene is TRBV30, the J gene TRBJ2-7, with a possible D match to TRBD1 (6 bases). In germline, CDR1 is GTSNPN, CDR2 SVGIG (reference sequence). The CDR3 has 12 amino acids. V was shortened by 5 bases and J by 6 bases, with 14 bases between the two germline ends. The CDR3 DNA sequence: TGTGCCTGGGCCAGGGGCTCTTCCGAGCAGTACTTC. Its translation is CAWARGSSEQYF.

This clonotype was detected only a few times. J is TRBJ2-7 and V is TRBV29-1, with D tentatively TRBD1 or TRBD2 (6 bases each). The CDR3 extends over 13 amino acids. Trimming cost V 4 bases and J 3 bases, with 13 bases left between them. Germline V CDR1 and CDR2: SQVTM, ANQGSEA. The CDR3 DNA reads as TGCAGCGTTGCGGAGGGGGAAAGCTACGAGCAGTACTTC. This encodes CSVAEGESYEQYF.

The chain couples TRBV6-1 to TRBJ2-7; a weak D match, TRBD1 (5 bases). Per the germline V gene, CDR1 is MNHNS and CDR2 is SASEGT. This CDR3 is 12 amino acids long. V lost 8 bases and J lost 4, with 12 bases in between. As DNA, the CDR3 is TGTGCCAGCTCTCGAGCAGGGTACGAGCAGTACTTC. Its translation: CASSRAGYEQYF.

V usage is TRBV5-4 and J usage is TRBJ2-1; possible D gene TRBD2, 5 bases. CDR1 SGHNT and CDR2 YYREEE come from the germline V gene (reference sequence). The CDR3 totals 13 residues. The V end was cut by 2 bases, the J end by 2 bases, with 5 bases between. CDR3 DNA: TGTGCCAGCAGCTTACTAGCCTACAATGAGCAGTTCTTC. It yields the protein CASSLLAYNEQFF.

The chain employs TRBV24-1 and TRBJ2-7, with D possibly being TRBD1 (5 bases). The V end lost 9 bases, the J end lost 2 bases, and 19 bases lay between the germline ends. Germline V gives CDR1 KGHDR, CDR2 SFDVKD. CDR3 size: 15 residues. The CDR3 sequence: CATPIGPGPTYEQYF. CDR3 in DNA: TGTGCCACCCCGATCGGGCCAGGGCCGACCTACGAGCAGTACTTC.